The T cell receptor (beta chain) described here comes from a study of vaccination and CD4 T cells after COVID-19. Study background: Recovered-phase convalescent patients showed SARS-CoV-2 positivity by nasal swab PCR; 8 or 9 were mild, one severe. A few convalescent patients provided samples that were taken at day 14 and days 161 to 241 post-vaccination.

Concerning this clonotype itself: Its antigen is unknown.

Time point of the sample: late sampling 161 to 241 days after vaccination in three convalescent patients. Study-level findings and limits: Vaccine-specific clones numbering 304 of 307 showed spike mono-reactivity in convalescent patients. Only post-vaccination samples contained a median roughly 90% of the reactive clones in convalescent patients.

This CDR3 spans 14 amino acids. Germline V lookup: CDR1 MNHNS, CDR2 SASEGT. V lost 4 bases, J lost 4 bases, and 13 bases lay in between. TCRdb ran MiXCR on the PCR reads and lists one entry per CDR3 protein. The table lists just under 30,000 distinct CDR3 sequences, about 50% of them singletons. The clonotype originates from a human donor who had recovered from COVID-19. The sample in question was CD4+ T cells from blood, obtained about 7 months after SARS-CoV-2 vaccination. V usage is TRBV6-1 and J usage is TRBJ1-1, with D possibly TRBD1 on 5 matching bases. The CDR3 bases are TGTGCCAGCAGTGTCGGGACCGACCCCACTGAAGCTTTCTTT. Its protein product is CASSVGTDPTEAFF.